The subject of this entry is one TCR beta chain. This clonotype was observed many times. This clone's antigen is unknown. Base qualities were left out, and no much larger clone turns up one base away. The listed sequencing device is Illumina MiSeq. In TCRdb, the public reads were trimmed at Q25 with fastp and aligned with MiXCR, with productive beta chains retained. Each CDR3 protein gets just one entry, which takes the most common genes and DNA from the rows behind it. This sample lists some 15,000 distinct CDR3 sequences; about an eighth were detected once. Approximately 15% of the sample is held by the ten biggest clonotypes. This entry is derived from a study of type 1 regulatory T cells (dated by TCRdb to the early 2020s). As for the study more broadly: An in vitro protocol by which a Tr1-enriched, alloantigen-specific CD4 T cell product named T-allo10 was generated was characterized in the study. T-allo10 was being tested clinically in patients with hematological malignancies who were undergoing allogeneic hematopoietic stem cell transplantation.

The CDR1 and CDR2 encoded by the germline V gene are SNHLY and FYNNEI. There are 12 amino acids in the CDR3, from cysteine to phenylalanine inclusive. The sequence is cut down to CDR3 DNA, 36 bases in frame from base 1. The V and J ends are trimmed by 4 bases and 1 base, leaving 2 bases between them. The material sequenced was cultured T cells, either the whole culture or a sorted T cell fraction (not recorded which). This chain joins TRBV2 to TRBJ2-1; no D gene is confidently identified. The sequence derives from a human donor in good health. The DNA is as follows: TGTGCCAGCAGTGTTTCCTACAATGAGCAGTTCTTC. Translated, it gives CASSVSYNEQFF.